Shown below are 4 T cell receptor beta chains from a single sample sequenced in a study of cytomegalovirus exposure and HLA in healthy donors. The PCR ran on 60 Vbeta and 13 Jbeta primers. Profiling relied on immunoSEQ multiplex PCR, and the TCRdb table lists in-frame clones only, not all of them. The table lists 120,000 or so clones, under 20% of them singletons. The sample comprised PBMCs. The receptor source for this set is a female donor in good health and CMV-seropositive.

This chain connects TRBV4-1 to TRBJ1-2; TRBD1 might be the D (5 bases). This CDR3 comprises 16 residues. V was cut by 4 bases and J by 5 bases, with 20 bases left in between. Per germline, CDR1 MGHRA and CDR2 YSYEKL. The CDR3 DNA follows: TGCGCCAGCAGCCCGGTGCCTGGGGCCAAAACATATGGCTACACCTTC. This translates into CASSPVPGAKTYGYTF.

In this sample, this clone turned up a few times. DNA of the CDR3: TGCAGCGTTGCCGGGAGCAGCTCCTACGAGCAGTACTTC. Translated: CSVAGSSSYEQYF. The rearrangement uses TRBV29-1 and TRBJ2-7; possible D gene TRBD2, 6 bases. Trimming shortened V by 4 bases and J by 0 bases, and 10 bases separated the two germline ends. Germline-derived CDR1 and CDR2 are SQVTM and ANQGSEA. CDR3 size: 13 residues.

The chain is built from TRBV28 and TRBJ2-7; 8 nucleotides align to TRBD2. J gave up 3 bases and V 3 bases, and 7 bases lay outside the gene matches. The length of the CDR3 is 15 residues. Germline CDR1 is MDHEN and CDR2 is SYDVKM. The CDR3 region has the DNA TGTGCCAGCAGTTTTCGGGGGACTAGGAACTACGAGCAGTACTTC. It is translated as CASSFRGTRNYEQYF.

V usage is TRBV7-2 and J usage is TRBJ2-7; 7 bases are shared with TRBD2. The V gene end was trimmed by 5 bases and the J gene end by 2 bases; junction bases not matched to a gene: 9. Germline V gene lookup returns CDR1 SGHTA and CDR2 FQGNSA. CDR3 length equals 15 residues. CDR3 protein: CASSRLPSGPYEQYF. The CDR3, as DNA: TGTGCCAGCAGCCGACTCCCTAGCGGACCCTACGAGCAGTACTTC.